The TCR beta chain described here comes from a study of cytomegalovirus exposure and HLA in healthy donors (dated by TCRdb to 2016 to 2017). As for the study more broadly: An earlier analysis of several hundred of the donors reported 250 to 300 Gb of sequence data and some 120 million unique TCR beta sequences from 150 million to 200 million T cells. On average, about 200,000 unique TCR beta nucleotide sequences were sequenced per donor among 300 to 500 genotyped donors of the cohort, with roughly a sixth of those sequences being non-productive. Along with the approximately 650-subject first cohort, a separate validation cohort of over 90 different subjects was used. Every discovery cohort repertoire had been produced on one sequencing platform. The number of typed donors differed by locus: about 620-640 for A, B, C, DRB1 and DQB1; 500 to 550 for DQA1; 606 for DPA1; and roughly 490 for DPB1. An earlier analysis of about 600 of the donors used high-throughput TCR beta sequencing to judge whether each TCR beta V gene segment behaved as functional or pseudogenic. To predict cytomegalovirus infection status, the study combined high-throughput TCR immunosequencing, statistical association of individual TCRs with disease status, and machine learning. Donor age, sex, ethnicity and CMV serostatus were compiled together with the repertoire data. Roughly 300 gigabases of sequencing data and some 85 million unique TCR sequences were included in an early release covering 550 to 650 HLA-typed donors. The T cell repertoires of 700 or so subjects were profiled by immunosequencing and related to cytomegalovirus serostatus. The study aimed to test whether cataloging public T cell receptors could reveal signatures of past pathogen exposure. Class I and class II HLA loci were covered by the typing at four-digit resolution. A handful of DR-DQ haplotypes were handled as single units for association and clustering because linkage in the cohort was strong. A later genetic analysis used genome-wide SNP genotypes for about 65% of the 666 donors, treating that subset as a discovery cohort. To study patterns of TCR occurrence, a later analysis re-analyzed previously published TCR beta repertoires from 650 to 750 donors and added high-resolution HLA genotyping. In the later analysis, no new phenotypic data were used to find candidate immune exposures; instead, reliance was placed on TCR beta sequences and their occurrence across donors. Of the 300 to 400 genotyped donors, roughly 80% fell in the genetic ancestry cluster associated with self-reported Caucasian donors. Findings and caveats that apply to the study as a whole: According to a later analysis, TCR association rates differed among HLA loci, with DRB1 alleles showing the most associated TCRs and HLA-C alleles showing the fewest. The presence/absence analyses assumed that sequencing depth was roughly uniform across donors, and that assumption may not be true. This cohort had only TCR beta chains sequenced, and the lack of alpha or paired-chain data limited which features could be detected. When HLA alleles, especially DR and DQ, strongly co-occurred, attributing TCR associations to individual alleles was difficult. According to a later genetic analysis, donors in an Asian-associated ancestry cluster had fewer N-insertions in productive TCRs than the roughly 670-donor mean. The study gave a list of under 200 TCR beta chains associated with cytomegalovirus. In a later analysis, several top co-occurrence clusters were reported to appear linked to parvovirus B19, influenza, CMV and Epstein-Barr virus. In vitro tests confirmed that a few of the cytomegalovirus-associated TCR beta chains recognize cytomegalovirus antigens. Most CMV-associated TCR beta chains appeared to be HLA-restricted in a later analysis, and the HLA associations seemed to be driven largely by CMV exposure. In a later analysis, over 15,000 TCR beta sequences were associated with specific HLA alleles at a false discovery rate of 0.05. The authors suggested that the approach could potentially be extended to other disease states and immunological phenotypes. In a later analysis, HLA-associated TCR beta chains were found to be more clonally expanded and to have lower generation probabilities than equally common non-associated chains. A cluster of highly shared sequence variants was judged likely to be a technical artifact of the sequencing pipeline. Most TCR sequences were observed very rarely across donors, whereas some public TCRs were present in many individuals. A further reported finding was that TCR beta sequences accurately predicted the HLA-A and HLA-B alleles for most subjects in the first cohort. Broadly in line with IMGT annotations, most TCR beta V segments showed up in productive rearrangements about 87% or about 30% of the time in an earlier analysis of 587 of the donors. Some IMGT-functional V segments, including TRBV6-2 and TRBV6-3, could not be distinguished by the 87-base-pair reads and were therefore excluded. The earlier analysis of 587 of the donors excluded around 17 rarely observed V segments, including chromosome 9 orphons, because counts were too low. An association between a missense DCLRE1C variant and V-gene and J-gene trimming of TCR beta chains was found in a later genetic analysis and replicated in an independent cohort. CMV serostatus was the only immune exposure information available for the cohort. Correlated functional status among segregating V segments might be attributable to linkage disequilibrium, but an unknown experimental factor could not be ruled out. Cytomegalovirus status was reported to be diagnosed by the classifier with high specificity and sensitivity in both the original and validation cohorts. HLA typing was unavailable for some donors at each locus, so association tests used only the typed subset.

A remark on this clone: Its antigen is unknown. One base away there is no much larger clone; base qualities are not given.

Libraries came from the immunoSEQ multiplex PCR assay. A mixture of 60 forward primers for TCR Vbeta segments and 13 reverse primers for TCR Jbeta segments was used in the multiplex PCR. A multiplex PCR assay on genomic DNA amplified the CDR3 region of rearranged TCR beta genes. The amplified TCR beta libraries were sequenced on the Illumina HiSeq System as 87-base-pair reads. As for how the authors treated the data: Across the 670 or so repertoires, a later analysis counted roughly 77 million unique TCR beta chains, roughly 11 million of which were shared by at least two donors. To remove PCR and sequencing errors, raw reads were error-corrected and collapsed into unique sequences using a nearest-neighbor algorithm that merged closely related sequences. CDR3 sequences were aligned to IMGT reference sequences to assign V, D and J gene segments. For a sequence to be retained, at least a six-nucleotide match to both a V gene segment and a J gene segment was required. Rearrangements were called productive when the CDR3 lacked stop codons and stayed in frame with V and J; all others were non-productive. Following IMGT convention, CDR3 was defined as the stretch from the second conserved V-encoded cysteine up to the conserved J-encoded phenylalanine. Sequences without an unambiguous match to a single V gene segment were excluded from the earlier analysis of 500 to 700 of the donors. An earlier analysis of several hundred of the donors called V segments functional above 56.7% productive rearrangements and segregating when the between-donor standard deviation exceeded 5%. A statistical classification framework was developed to diagnose cytomegalovirus status using the catalog of TCR beta chain sequences. In a later analysis, V and J genes were assigned by comparing TCR nucleotide sequences against IMGT/GENE-DB human TR gene sequences. In a later analysis, CDR3 sequences and most-parsimonious VDJ recombination scenarios were assigned using the TCRdist pipeline. A later analysis defined each TCR beta chain by its CDR3 amino acid sequence plus V-gene family, and excluded reads lacking a unique V-gene family. As a way to deal with suspected cross-contamination and a sequencing artifact, a later analysis dropped over 550 nucleotide sequences that were highly shared and had low generation probability. A later analysis calculated a clonal expansion index for each public chain from normalized within-repertoire ranks of inferred template counts. In a later analysis, generation probabilities were computed using a VDJ recombination model fitted to out-of-frame rearrangements, and the results were checked against IGoR. Hypergeometric tests were used in a later analysis to score TCR-TCR, TCR-HLA and TCR-CMV co-occurrence, with a repertoire-size bias correction applied to the TCR pairs. False discovery rates were estimated in a later analysis by permuting HLA or CMV assignments 20 times. In a later analysis, co-occurring TCRs were grouped with DBSCAN, and TCRdist sequence similarity was added when clustering was performed within HLA-allele-positive subsets. Co-occurrence clustering excluded repertoires with fewer than 30,000 or more than 120,000 public chains, plus five with anomalous nucleotide sharing. Here the immuneACCESS table is served through TCRdb, limited to in-frame sequences with V and J called. Missing clones are a known gap in these copies; in checked studies unresolved V genes cover under half, and the rest lacks a known reason. V, J and clone size are taken as reported in that table, and D and trimming were inferred from the DNA itself. For this sample there are some 95,000 clones; roughly 66% appear just once. The top ten clones comprise approximately 2.1% of the sample.

CDR1 KGHSH and CDR2 LQKENI are derived from the germline V gene. The CDR3 runs 13 amino acids, cysteine and phenylalanine included. Only the CDR3 portion is preserved as DNA: 39 bases, with reading frame beginning at the first base. V is reduced by 2 bases and J by 4 bases, leaving a spacing of 8 bases between them. The cohort consisted of fewer than 700 healthy bone marrow donors. At the time of sampling, every cohort member was nominally healthy, though immune exposures that went unrecorded were likely present. The donor was CMV seronegative and belonged to the group of over 300 seronegative cohort members. Each donor provided a peripheral blood sample, and peripheral blood mononuclear cells were used for TCR beta sequencing. The Qiagen DNeasy Blood Extraction Kit was used to extract genomic DNA from the blood cell samples.

The sequence joins TRBV18 to TRBJ1-2, with the D gene not confidently named. The sequence came from a man aged 30-40 years in good health and CMV-seronegative. Material: PBMCs. The CDR3 protein: CASSPKEAYGYTF. The bases are TGTGCCAGCTCACCAAAGGAGGCCTATGGCTACACCTTC.